This T cell receptor (beta chain) was captured by sequencing in a study of shared clonotypes between healthy human individuals. The CDR3 has 15 amino acids. The germline V gene has CDR1 SGHRS and CDR2 YFSETQ. With 4 bases clipped from V and 0 bases from J, the junction kept 5 bases outside the gene matches. Around 30,000 T cell genomes, or about 200 ng DNA, went into the sorted-subset replicate PCRs. The repertoire was sequenced with immunoSEQ multiplex PCR; TCRdb's copy has only in-frame clones and lacks some. The repertoire holds under 1,100,000 clones, with around 76% as singletons. Nashville, Tennessee was home to all donors, who were Caucasian adults. As to this clone: Other DNA sequences of this sample code for an identical CDR3.

The chain uses TRBV5-1 and TRBJ2-5, with 8 bases lining up with TRBD2. The source is a man younger than 30 in good health. The sequencing input was memory CD4+ T cells sorted from blood. Subset indicated: CD45RA-negative fraction. CDR3 in DNA: TGCGCCAGCAGCCTTAGCGGGACGTACCAAGAGACCCAGTACTTC. Its protein is CASSLSGTYQETQYF.